This entry lists 12 T cell receptor beta chains sequenced from one sample in a study of T cells in Graves' hyperthyroidism and ophthalmopathy. What was amplified from RNA transcripts were TCR beta CDR3 regions. Using the HTBI primer set, a first-round RT-PCR was run on the TCR CDR3. TCRdb re-called the multiplex PCR reads with MiXCR, one entry per CDR3 protein. The sample holds hundreds of thousands of distinct CDR3 sequences, 16% seen once. Sequencing used blood. All receptors derive from a woman aged 18-29 years with Graves' ophthalmopathy.

This chain links TRBV4-1 with TRBJ2-7, with D possibly TRBD2 on 5 matching bases. The germline V gene encodes CDR1 MGHRA and CDR2 YSYEKL. The CDR3 extends over 15 amino acids. Trimming removed 4 bases from V and 2 bases from J, with 15 bases in between. The CDR3 sequence is CASSRNRGQTYEQYF. The CDR3 coding sequence is TGCGCCAGCAGCCGAAATAGAGGGCAGACCTACGAGCAGTACTTC.

This clonotype was picked up many times. The chain carries TRBV5-4 and TRBJ2-5; D gene unclear. This CDR3 is 13 amino acids long. Germline V CDR1 and CDR2: SGHNT, YYREEE (reference sequence). Trimming removed 0 bases from V and 0 bases from J, with 3 bases in between. CDR3 nucleotides: TGTGCCAGCAGCTTGGTAGACCAAGAGACCCAGTACTTC. As protein: CASSLVDQETQYF.

This clonotype was found many times. V is TRBV28 and J is TRBJ1-1; no clear D gene. V was clipped by 8 bases and J by 6 bases, with 10 bases between them. The CDR3 spans 11 residues. CDR1 is MDHEN and CDR2 is SYDVKM in the germline V gene. The CDR3 DNA is TGTGCCAGCTCTTGGTGGGCTGAAGCTTTCTTT. Encoded protein: CASSWWAEAFF.

This clonotype was seen more than once but under ten times. This could be a read error, since a much larger clone is one nucleotide away. The V gene is TRBV5-1, the J gene TRBJ2-3; possible D gene TRBD1, 5 bases. The CDR3 contains 16 residues. Germline V lookup: CDR1 SGHRS, CDR2 YFSETQ. CDR3 protein: CASSLALGHLTDAQYF. The CDR3 DNA is TGCGCCAGCAGCTTGGCTTTAGGACACCTCACAGATGCGCAGTATTTT.

This chain uses TRBV11-2 with TRBJ2-1; TRBD1 aligns across 12 bases. The germline CDR1 and CDR2 sequences are SGHAT and FQNNGV. V gave up 6 bases and J gave up 6 bases; unmatched junction bases: 3. This CDR3 is 14 amino acids long. The DNA for the CDR3 is TGTGCCAGCAGTAGGGACAGGGGGCTCAATGAGCAGTTCTTC. Encoded protein: CASSRDRGLNEQFF.

The V gene is TRBV4-3, the J gene TRBJ2-2; D possibly corresponds to TRBD2 (5 bases). The CDR3 length is 18 residues. The V and J ends lost 8 bases and 1 base respectively, with 23 bases between them. Germline lookup yields CDR1 LGHNA and CDR2 YSLEER. For the CDR3, the DNA is TGCGCCAGCGCCCCCGAAATTGGACTGATCGGGAACACCGGGGAGCTGTTTTTT. Translation: CASAPEIGLIGNTGELFF.

This clonotype showed up many times. This sequence joins TRBV10-2 and TRBJ2-1; no definite D call. The germline CDR1 and CDR2 sequences are WSHSY and SAAADI. The CDR3 length is 12 residues. The V end lost 4 bases, the J end lost 5 bases, and 6 bases lay between the germline ends. In DNA form, the CDR3 reads TGCGCCAGCAGTGGGCAAAACAATGAGCAGTTCTTC. Amino acid sequence: CASSGQNNEQFF.

The V gene is TRBV18, the J gene TRBJ2-1; 7 bases line up with TRBD1. The V segment lost 1 base and the J segment 0 bases; nucleotides outside the gene matches: 6. Germline values: CDR1 KGHSH, CDR2 LQKENI. The CDR3 covers 17 residues. The CDR3 nucleotides read TGTGCCAGCTCACCACGACAGGGAAGAAGCTCCTACAATGAGCAGTTCTTC. This codes for CASSPRQGRSSYNEQFF.

Points on this clonotype: A read error may be the cause here, since a much bigger clone is one base away. V usage is TRBV9 and J usage is TRBJ1-4, with TRBD1 matching 7 bases. The CDR3 covers 15 residues. Germline V gives CDR1 SGDLS, CDR2 YYNGEE. Trimming at V came to 2 bases and at J to 6 bases, leaving 7 bases not matched to a gene. CDR3: CASSVSAGGDEKLFF. CDR3 in DNA: TGTGCCAGCAGCGTGTCGGCAGGGGGAGATGAAAAACTGTTTTTT.

Many counts were recorded for this clonotype. J is TRBJ1-1 and V is TRBV20-1; D call uncertain. The V and J ends lost 0 bases and 1 base respectively, with 9 bases between them. The CDR3 loop spans 14 amino acids. From germline, CDR1 is DFQATT and CDR2 SNEGSKA (reference sequence). CDR3 protein: CSARDPTSNTEAFF. The CDR3 DNA follows: TGCAGTGCTAGAGATCCCACATCGAACACTGAAGCTTTCTTT.

This clonotype was observed at least ten times. The rearrangement uses TRBV20-1 and TRBJ1-1; D ambiguous. The ends were cut back, 6 bases at V and 3 bases at J, with 14 bases in the middle. Germline CDR1 DFQATT, CDR2 SNEGSKA (reference sequence). This CDR3 has 13 amino acids. This CDR3 is CSAPLAAYTEAFF. The CDR3 DNA sequence: TGCAGTGCCCCCCTGGCGGCGTACACTGAAGCTTTCTTT.

This clonotype was found many times. CDR3 in DNA: TGCGCCAGCAGCTTGCAAGGGTTCGGGGGCTACACCTTC. It specifies CASSLQGFGGYTF. The chain uses TRBV5-1 and TRBJ1-2; no reliable D call. With 1 base removed from V and 8 bases from J, the gap between germline ends came to 12 bases. The CDR3 contains 13 residues. The V gene's germline CDR1 is SGHRS and CDR2 YFSETQ.